This TCR beta chain is from a study of naive and memory T cell subsets. Study results and limitations: TCR counts from RNA may reflect activation-linked expression changes.

An equimolar mix of two oligonucleotides served as the beta constant-region primer for TRBC1 and TRBC2. Nested alpha and beta constant-region primers with the SP2 primer drove four PCR rounds on ligated cDNA. TCRdb analysed the UMI-ligation and nested PCR reads with MiXCR anew, one entry per CDR3 protein. This table holds 95,000 to 150,000 distinct CDR3 sequences, roughly 32% found once. After CD4 positive bead selection, the CD4-negative fraction gave CD8 T cells. Cells stained for CD3, CD4, CD8, CD45RA, CD27 and viability were sorted into four CD45RA/CD27 subsets. This clonotype was seen once. Antigen: not known. The sequence was collected from a human donor in good health. The sample taken for sequencing was central memory CD4+ T cells from blood.

CDR3 in amino acids: CASSPQLQQGTKNIQYF. As DNA, the CDR3 is TGTGCCAGCAGCCCCCAACTTCAACAGGGAACCAAAAACATTCAGTACTTC. The chain carries TRBV3-1 and TRBJ2-4; weak D call: TRBD1 (6 bases). Germline V CDR1 and CDR2: LGHDT, YNNKEL (reference sequence). V lost 4 bases and J lost 2, with 18 bases in between. This CDR3 region has 17 residues. The entire variable domain, with the rest obtained from reference TRBV3-1 and TRBJ2-4, is as follows: DTAVSQTPKYLVTQMGNDKSIKCEQNLGHDTMYWYKQDSKKFLKIMFSYNNKELIINETVPNRFSPKSPDKAHLNLHINSLELGDSAVYFCASSPQLQQGTKNIQYFGAGTRLSVL.